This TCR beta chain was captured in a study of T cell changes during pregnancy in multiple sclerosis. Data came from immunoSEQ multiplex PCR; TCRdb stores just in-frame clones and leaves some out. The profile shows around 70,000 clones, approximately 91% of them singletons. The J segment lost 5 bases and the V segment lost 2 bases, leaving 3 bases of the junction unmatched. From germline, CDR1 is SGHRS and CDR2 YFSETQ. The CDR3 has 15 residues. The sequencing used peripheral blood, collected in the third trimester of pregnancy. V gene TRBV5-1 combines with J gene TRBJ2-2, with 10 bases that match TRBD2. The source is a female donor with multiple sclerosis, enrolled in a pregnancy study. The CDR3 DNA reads TGCGCCAGCAGCTTACAGCGGGGGGGAACCGGGGAGCTGTTTTTT. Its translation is CASSLQRGGTGELFF.